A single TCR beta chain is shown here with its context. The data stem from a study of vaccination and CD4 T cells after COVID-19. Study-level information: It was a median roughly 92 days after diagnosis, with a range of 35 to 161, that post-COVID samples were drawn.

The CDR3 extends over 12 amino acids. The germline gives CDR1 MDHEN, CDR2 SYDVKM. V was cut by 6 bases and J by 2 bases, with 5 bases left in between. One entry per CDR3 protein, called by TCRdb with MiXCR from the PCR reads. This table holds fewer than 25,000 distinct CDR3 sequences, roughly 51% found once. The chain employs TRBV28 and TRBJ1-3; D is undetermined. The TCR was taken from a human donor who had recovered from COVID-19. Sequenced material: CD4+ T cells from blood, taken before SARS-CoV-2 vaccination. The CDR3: CASRVTGNTIYF. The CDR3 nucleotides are TGTGCCAGCAGGGTAACTGGAAACACCATATATTTT.